This entry lists 15 T cell receptor beta chains sequenced from one sample in a study of technical replicates of blood from four donors. Libraries were prepared by immunoSEQ multiplex PCR; TCRdb keeps only in-frame clonotypes and omits some of them. The sample comprises roughly 79,000 clones, 91% of which are singletons, and less than 0.4% rests with the top ten. The sequenced sample consisted of T cells isolated from PBMCs. These receptors were taken from a human donor in good health. Some clones in this sample may be carry-over from other donors' samples.

The chain carries TRBV5-1 and TRBJ2-3, with D possibly TRBD1 on 5 matching bases. The CDR3 spans 16 residues. The germline gives CDR1 SGHRS, CDR2 YFSETQ. V lost 0 bases and J lost 1, with 12 bases in between. CDR3 in DNA: TGCGCCAGCAGCTTGGGGGCAGGGTTCGGCACAGATACGCAGTATTTT. Protein sequence: CASSLGAGFGTDTQYF. The whole variable domain, remainder taken from reference TRBV5-1 and TRBJ2-3, is KAGVTQTPRYLIKTRGQQVTLSCSPISGHRSVSWYQQTPGQGLQFLFEYFSETQRNKGNFPGRFSGRQFSNSRSEMNVSTLELGDSALYLCASSLGAGFGTDTQYFGPGTRLTVL.

The chain has TRBV20-1 and TRBJ1-1, with D perhaps TRBD1 (5 bases). V was cut by 5 bases and J by 7 bases, with 11 bases left in between. CDR1 DFQATT and CDR2 SNEGSKA come from the germline V gene (reference sequence). This CDR3 has 11 amino acids. CDR3 DNA sequence: TGCAGTGCTCCCTGGGGGGATGAAGCTTTCTTT. The encoded protein is CSAPWGDEAFF.

The chain links TRBV11-2 to TRBJ2-7; D perhaps matches TRBD2 (5 bases). The V end was cut by 4 bases, the J end by 2 bases, with 12 bases between. The CDR3 covers 14 residues. Looked up from germline, CDR1 is SGHAT and CDR2 is FQNNGV. The chain's CDR3 is CASSSDWKAYEQYF. In nucleotides, the CDR3 is TGTGCCAGCAGCTCGGACTGGAAGGCCTACGAGCAGTACTTC.

The gene calls are TRBV29-1 and TRBJ2-1, with TRBD1 identical over 9 bases. After removal of 4 bases from V and 15 bases from J, the junction contained 13 bases not matched to a gene. The V gene's germline CDR1 is SQVTM and CDR2 ANQGSEA. The CDR3 is made up of 13 amino acids. The CDR3 region has the DNA TGCAGCGTTGGGACAGGGGACTCATTCGATCCGTTCTTC. Encoded protein: CSVGTGDSFDPFF.

The gene calls are TRBV2 and TRBJ2-7; TRBD1 matches at 8 bases. The CDR3 runs 15 residues. V was pared by 1 base and J by 4 bases, with 6 bases of the junction left unmatched. Germline loops: CDR1 SNHLY, CDR2 FYNNEI. The CDR3 here is CASSEGRGRRYEQYF. CDR3 DNA: TGTGCCAGCAGTGAAGGCAGGGGGCGCCGATACGAGCAGTACTTC.

This chain connects TRBV18 to TRBJ2-1, with 8 bases matching TRBD2. With V trimmed by 6 bases and J by 8 bases, 9 bases remained unmatched. CDR3 length equals 14 residues. Looked up from germline, CDR1 is KGHSH and CDR2 is LQKENI. CDR3 amino acids: CASSRGVGLDEQFF. The CDR3 coding sequence is TGTGCCAGCTCGCGGGGGGTGGGGCTGGATGAGCAGTTCTTC.

This chain connects TRBV5-4 to TRBJ2-7; 9 bases map to TRBD1. This CDR3 comprises 16 residues. V lost 2 bases and J lost 1; bases outside the gene matches: 7. Germline assignment: CDR1 SGHNT and CDR2 YYREEE (reference sequence). This CDR3 reads CASSFGYRGPSYEQYF. The CDR3 DNA reads TGTGCCAGCAGCTTCGGATACAGGGGGCCATCCTACGAGCAGTACTTC.

The gene calls are TRBV18 and TRBJ1-2; TRBD1 agrees at 8 bases. J lost 10 bases, V lost 6 bases, and 4 bases had no gene match. Germline CDR1 is KGHSH and CDR2 is LQKENI. CDR3 length equals 11 residues. The CDR3 DNA sequence: TGTGCCAGCTCGGCGACAGGGGTCTACACCTTC. Translating it yields CASSATGVYTF.

V and J are TRBV18 and TRBJ1-1, with a weak D call TRBD1 (6 bases). The CDR3 has 15 residues. Germline V CDR1 and CDR2: KGHSH, LQKENI. The germline V and J ends were trimmed by 6 bases and 0 bases, with 14 bases remaining between them. The CDR3 DNA sequence: TGTGCCAGCTCTAAAAAGGACAGCCTGAACACTGAAGCTTTCTTT. This gives the protein CASSKKDSLNTEAFF.

The V and J genes are TRBV6-1 and TRBJ1-1, with 8 nucleotides matching TRBD1. The CDR3 contains 14 residues. The trim removed 6 bases at V and 1 base at J, leaving 4 bases unmatched. Germline V gene lookup returns CDR1 MNHNS and CDR2 SASEGT. The DNA of the CDR3 is TGTGCCAGCAGGCTAGACAGGGGGAACACTGAAGCTTTCTTT. Translation: CASRLDRGNTEAFF.

The chain employs TRBV5-1 and TRBJ1-1; the match to TRBD1 covers 7 bases. This CDR3 contains 18 residues. The trim removed 0 bases at V and 1 base at J, leaving 12 bases unmatched. Germline CDR1 SGHRS, CDR2 YFSETQ. This chain's CDR3 is CASSLVNTVGQTNTEAFF. DNA for the CDR3: TGCGCCAGCAGCTTGGTAAATACGGTGGGACAGACGAACACTGAAGCTTTCTTT.

The CDR3 sequence is CASSQPPGQGNEKLFF. As DNA, the CDR3 is TGCGCCAGCAGCCAGCCTCCGGGACAGGGTAATGAAAAACTGTTTTTT. This rearrangement joins TRBV4-1 to TRBJ1-4, with 9 bases aligning to TRBD1. The CDR3 contains 16 residues. Losses at the gene ends were 3 bases for V and 4 bases for J; bases not matched to a gene: 6. Germline CDR1 reads MGHRA; CDR2 reads YSYEKL.

The chain has TRBV28 and TRBJ2-1, with D tentatively TRBD1 (6 bases). CDR1 is MDHEN and CDR2 is SYDVKM in the germline V gene. The CDR3 covers 11 residues. The V gene lost 10 bases and the J gene lost 12 bases, with 16 bases spanning the gap. The CDR3: CATRTVFVQFF. In DNA, the CDR3 is TGTGCCACTCGGACAGTTTTTGTGCAGTTCTTC.

This rearrangement joins TRBV10-2 to TRBJ2-1; no reliable D call. CDR1 and CDR2 from the germline V gene are WSHSY and SAAADI. The V and J ends lost 10 bases and 10 bases respectively, with 11 bases between them. This CDR3 is 10 amino acids long. For the CDR3, the DNA is TGCGCCACCCTGTACGGGGAGCAGTTCTTC. It translates to CATLYGEQFF.

The V gene is TRBV7-9, the J gene TRBJ2-1; D perhaps matches TRBD2 (6 bases). The length of the CDR3 is 15 residues. Germline V lookup: CDR1 SEHNR, CDR2 FQNEAQ (reference sequence). Trimming pared 4 bases from V and 9 bases from J, leaving 19 bases between. Here the CDR3 reads CASSSRGREGGEQFF. CDR3 DNA sequence: TGTGCCAGCAGCTCCCGGGGCCGCGAGGGAGGTGAGCAGTTCTTC.